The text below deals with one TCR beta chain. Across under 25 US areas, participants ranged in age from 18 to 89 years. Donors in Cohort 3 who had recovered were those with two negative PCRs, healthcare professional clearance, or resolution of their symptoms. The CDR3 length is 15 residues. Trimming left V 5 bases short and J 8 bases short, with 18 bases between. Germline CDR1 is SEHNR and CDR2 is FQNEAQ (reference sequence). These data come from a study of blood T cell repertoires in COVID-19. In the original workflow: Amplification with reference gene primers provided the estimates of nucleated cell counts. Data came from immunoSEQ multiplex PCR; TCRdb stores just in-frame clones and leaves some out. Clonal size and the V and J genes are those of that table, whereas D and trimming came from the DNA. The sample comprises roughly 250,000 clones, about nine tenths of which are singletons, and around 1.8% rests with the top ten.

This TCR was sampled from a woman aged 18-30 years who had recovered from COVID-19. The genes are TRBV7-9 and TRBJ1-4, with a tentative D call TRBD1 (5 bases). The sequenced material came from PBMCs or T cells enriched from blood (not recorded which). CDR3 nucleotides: TGTGCCAGCAGCCCGGTTTTCTACCAGGGAGAAAAACTGTTTTTT. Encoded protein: CASSPVFYQGEKLFF.